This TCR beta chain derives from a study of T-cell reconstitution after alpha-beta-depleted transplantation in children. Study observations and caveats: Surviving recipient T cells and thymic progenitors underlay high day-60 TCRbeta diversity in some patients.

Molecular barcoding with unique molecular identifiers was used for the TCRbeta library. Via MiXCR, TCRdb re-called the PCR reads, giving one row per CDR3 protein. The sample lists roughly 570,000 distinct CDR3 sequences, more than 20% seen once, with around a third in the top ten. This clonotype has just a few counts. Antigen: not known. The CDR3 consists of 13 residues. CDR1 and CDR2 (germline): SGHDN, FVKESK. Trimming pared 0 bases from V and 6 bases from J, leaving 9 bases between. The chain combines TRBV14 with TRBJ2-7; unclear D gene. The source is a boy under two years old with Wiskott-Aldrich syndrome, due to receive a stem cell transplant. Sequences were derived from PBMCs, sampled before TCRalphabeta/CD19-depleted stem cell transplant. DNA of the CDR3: TGTGCCAGCAGCCAAGACCCCAGGAGCGAGCAGTACTTC. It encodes CASSQDPRSEQYF. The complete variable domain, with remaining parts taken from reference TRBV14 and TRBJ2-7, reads EAGVTQFPSHSVIEKGQTVTLRCDPISGHDNLYWYRRVMGKEIKFLLHFVKESKQDESGMPNNRFLAERTGGTYSTLKVQPAELEDSGVYFCASSQDPRSEQYFGPGTRLTVT.